The 11 T cell receptor beta chains listed next were all sequenced from one sample in a study of shared clonotypes between healthy human individuals. Only in-frame clones appear in the TCRdb table, and some are missing; sequencing was by immunoSEQ multiplex PCR. The sample yields under 650,000 clones, less than 96% seen once. Sequenced input: naive CD4+ T cells sorted from blood. Subset in this sample: CD45RA+ positively selected. These receptors came from a woman in her twenties or thirties in good health.

The chain carries TRBV6-1 and TRBJ1-6, with TRBD1 matching 9 bases. CDR1 and CDR2 (germline): MNHNS, SASEGT. Losses at the gene ends were 6 bases for V and 7 bases for J; bases not matched to a gene: 4. The CDR3 has 14 amino acids. CDR3 coding DNA: TGTGCCAGCAGAGGGACAGGGCCCAATTCACCCCTCCACTTT. This encodes CASRGTGPNSPLHF.

Here the CDR3 reads CASSPLSAGRGDEQYF. The CDR3 DNA follows: TGTGCCAGCAGTCCCCTTTCGGCGGGGCGAGGGGACGAGCAGTACTTC. The chain couples TRBV27 to TRBJ2-7; D is possibly TRBD2 (6 bases). Between the trimmed V and J ends, which lost 5 bases and 5 bases, there was a span of 22 bases. Germline values: CDR1 MNHEY, CDR2 SMNVEV (reference sequence). The CDR3 totals 16 residues.

V and J are TRBV28 and TRBJ1-5, with 7 bases lining up with TRBD1. Looked up from germline, CDR1 is MDHEN and CDR2 is SYDVKM. The CDR3 runs to 16 residues. After removal of 3 bases from V and 6 bases from J, the junction contained 11 bases not matched to a gene. The CDR3 sequence is CASSLGEAQGSQPQHF. Here the CDR3 DNA reads TGTGCCAGCAGTTTGGGGGAGGCACAGGGGAGTCAGCCCCAGCATTTT.

V usage is TRBV6-1 and J usage is TRBJ2-5, with TRBD2 matching 9 bases. The CDR3 runs to 15 residues. V lost 7 bases to trimming and J lost 5 bases; unmatched junction nucleotides: 11. The germline CDR1 and CDR2 sequences are MNHNS and SASEGT. The CDR3 DNA reads as TGTGCCAGCATTGACGTCTTAAGCGGGGGGGAGACCCAGTACTTC. This gives the protein CASIDVLSGGETQYF.

The V call is TRBV6-5, the J call TRBJ2-1; TRBD2 matches at 11 bases. CDR3 size: 14 residues. Trimming cost V 5 bases and J 8 bases; bases outside gene matches: 5. The germline gives CDR1 MNHEY, CDR2 SVGAGI. CDR3 amino acids: CASSLPGLADEQFF. The CDR3 region has the DNA TGTGCCAGCAGTCTACCGGGACTAGCGGATGAGCAGTTCTTC.

The chain recombines TRBV10-3 with TRBJ2-2, with 7 nucleotides matching TRBD2. The length of the CDR3 is 14 residues. Trimming at V came to 9 bases and at J to 4 bases, leaving 8 bases not matched to a gene. The germline V gene encodes CDR1 ENHRY and CDR2 SYGVKD. The CDR3 region has the DNA TGTGCCATGGGGGGGACTTCCGTCACCGGGGAGCTGTTTTTT. Its protein is CAMGGTSVTGELFF.

The chain has TRBV28 and TRBJ2-3, with 7 bases fitting TRBD1. CDR1 and CDR2 (germline): MDHEN, SYDVKM. The V and J ends lost 2 bases and 2 bases, in that order; junction bases with no gene match: 10. The CDR3 loop spans 17 amino acids. The CDR3: CASSLRRKGAATDTQYF. The CDR3 nucleotides read TGTGCCAGCAGTTTAAGGCGTAAGGGGGCGGCCACAGATACGCAGTATTTT.

The chain uses TRBV6-6 and TRBJ1-1; D unresolved. The CDR3 spans 16 residues. The V gene's germline CDR1 is MNHNY and CDR2 SVGAGI (reference sequence). The V gene lost 2 bases and the J gene lost 1 base, with 14 bases spanning the gap. CDR3 residues: CASSYRVVGSNTEAFF. The CDR3 region has the DNA TGTGCCAGCAGTTACAGGGTTGTAGGGTCGAACACTGAAGCTTTCTTT.

In this sample, this clone turned up once. This sequence joins TRBV5-5 and TRBJ1-2, with D unclear. This CDR3 has 12 residues. Per germline, CDR1 SGHKS and CDR2 YYEKEE (reference sequence). With 0 bases removed from V and 6 bases from J, the gap between germline ends came to 6 bases. CDR3 region: CASSLVRNGYTF. The CDR3 DNA follows: TGTGCCAGCAGCTTGGTCCGCAATGGCTACACCTTC.

The V call is TRBV6-5, the J call TRBJ1-2, with D perhaps matching TRBD1 (6 bases). The CDR3 is 15 amino acids. The V gene's germline CDR1 is MNHEY and CDR2 SVGAGI. Between the trimmed V and J ends, which lost 0 bases and 5 bases, there was a span of 13 bases. As DNA, the CDR3 is TGTGCCAGCAGTTACTCGCTTACAGGGTTTTATGGCTACACCTTC. This sequence encodes CASSYSLTGFYGYTF.

This chain links TRBV7-7 with TRBJ2-2; TRBD2 agrees at 10 bases. The CDR3 totals 18 residues. The V and J ends lost 0 bases and 6 bases, in that order; junction bases with no gene match: 10. CDR1 SSHAT and CDR2 FNYEAQ come from the germline V gene (reference sequence). The CDR3 here is CASSLAASGRKNPGELFF. In DNA form, the CDR3 reads TGTGCCAGCAGCTTAGCTGCTAGCGGGAGAAAAAATCCCGGGGAGCTGTTTTTT.